This is a list of T cell receptor beta chains from one sample in a study of OX40 agonist ivuxolimab in advanced cancers. The protocol was immunoSEQ multiplex PCR, while the TCRdb copy is restricted to in-frame clones and leaves out a portion. Among around 20,000 clones, about 83% were seen once, and the ten largest hold about 8.9%. This specimen consisted of CD4+ or CD8+ T cells sorted from blood, obtained in a trial of the OX40 agonist ivuxolimab. The receptors were gathered from an adult with an advanced solid tumor such as melanoma, head and neck, liver or kidney cancer. The CDR3 runs from the conserved cysteine through the conserved F or W. A D gene is named only where the DNA matches it firmly. Some rows have no size entry. The others give once, few or many, or a class for an expanded clone.

j_call v_call d_call clone_size cdr3_aa cdr3_nt
TRBJ2-7 TRBV4-1 TRBD1 - CASSKVQGVAYEQYF TGCGCCAGCAGCAAGGTGCAGGGGGTTGCCTACGAGCAGTACTTC
TRBJ2-3 TRBV4-1 - - CASSQGAPTDTQYF TGCGCCAGCAGCCAGGGGGCACCCACAGATACGCAGTATTTT
TRBJ1-2 TRBV7-9 - - CASSLTDGYTF TGTGCCAGCAGCTTAACGGACGGCTACACCTTC
TRBJ2-7 TRBV6-1 - - CASRHRPGGEQYF TGTGCCAGCCGCCACAGGCCTGGAGGGGAGCAGTACTTC
TRBJ1-5 TRBV5-1 - once CASSLGGTSNQPQHF TGCGCCAGCAGCTTGGGGGGCACTAGCAATCAGCCCCAGCATTTT
TRBJ1-6 TRBV7-2 - - CASSTRGGINSPLHF TGTGCCAGCAGCACTAGAGGGGGAATTAATTCACCCCTCCACTTT
TRBJ2-7 TRBV5-6 - - CASSRGTSYEQYF TGTGCCAGCAGCCGGGGGACAAGCTACGAGCAGTACTTC
TRBJ1-1 TRBV10-3 - once CAISESGGRPTEAFF TGTGCCATCAGTGAGTCGGGGGGGCGCCCCACTGAAGCTTTCTTT
TRBJ1-6 TRBV11-1 TRBD1 - CASSLVGDRGYVYNSPLHF TGTGCCAGCAGCTTGGTTGGGGACAGGGGGTACGTCTATAATTCACCCCTCCACTTT
TRBJ2-7 TRBV11-2 - - CASSPGGSGREQYF TGTGCCAGCAGCCCTGGAGGTTCGGGGAGGGAGCAGTACTTC
TRBJ1-2 TRBV11-2 - - CASSLGREVGYTF TGTGCCAGCAGCTTAGGCAGGGAGGTCGGCTACACCTTC
TRBJ2-7 TRBV7-6 - - CASILQGPDSYEQYF TGTGCCAGCATTTTACAGGGCCCAGACTCCTACGAGCAGTACTTC
TRBJ2-6 TRBV29-1 - once CSVRGEAGANVLTF TGCAGCGTTAGGGGAGAAGCTGGGGCCAACGTCCTGACTTTC
TRBJ1-2 TRBV7-9 TRBD1 once CASSVDQGQGNGYTF TGTGCCAGCAGCGTCGACCAGGGACAGGGGAATGGCTACACCTTC
TRBJ1-1 TRBV20-1 - - CSASLNTEAFF TGCAGTGCTTCTCTGAACACTGAAGCTTTCTTT
TRBJ2-7 TRBV29-1 - - CSVATIYRESFDEQYF TGCAGCGTTGCGACTATATACAGGGAGTCCTTCGACGAGCAGTACTTC
TRBJ1-1 TRBV7-8 - - CASSPARGGYTEAFF TGTGCCAGCAGCCCGGCGAGGGGGGGATACACTGAAGCTTTCTTT
TRBJ2-2 TRBV29-1 TRBD2 few CSVDPGEGTGELFF TGCAGCGTTGATCCTGGGGAGGGCACCGGGGAGCTGTTTTTT
TRBJ1-6 TRBV4-1 - - CASSQDGSPLHF TGCGCCAGCAGCCAAGACGGTTCACCCCTCCACTTT
TRBJ1-2 TRBV23-1 TRBD1 - CASRRQGRGYGYTF TGCGCCAGCAGACGACAGGGGAGGGGTTATGGCTACACCTTC
TRBJ1-4 TRBV7-2 - once CASSLVIGTNEKLFF TGTGCCAGCAGCTTAGTGATAGGGACTAATGAAAAACTGTTTTTT
TRBJ2-2 TRBV11-2 TRBD2 once CASSSRLAGPIGELFF TGTGCCAGCAGCTCCCGTCTAGCGGGTCCCATCGGGGAGCTGTTTTTT
TRBJ1-2 TRBV29-1 - - CSVELTADYGYTF TGCAGCGTCGAATTGACAGCAGACTATGGCTACACCTTC
TRBJ2-2 TRBV5-1 - - CASSLIVGGPSGDRGAVF TGCGCCAGCAGCTTGATTGTCGGGGGCCCCTCGGGGGACCGGGGAGCTGTTTTT
TRBJ1-5 TRBV27 TRBD1 once CASRERTGKVNQPQHF TGTGCCAGCAGGGAACGGACAGGGAAAGTCAATCAGCCCCAGCATTTT
TRBJ2-7 TRBV27 - few CASSLSWGESNYEQYF TGTGCCAGCAGTTTATCTTGGGGGGAAAGCAACTACGAGCAGTACTTC
TRBJ2-7 TRBV27 - - CASSFLAQGGEQYF TGTGCCAGCAGTTTTCTGGCACAGGGTGGCGAGCAGTACTTC
TRBJ2-3 TRBV12-5 TRBD1 - CASGLGQGNADTQYF TGTGCTAGTGGTTTGGGACAGGGGAACGCAGATACGCAGTATTTT
TRBJ2-2 TRBV15 - - CATSRDQGPRELFF TGTGCCACCAGCAGAGATCAGGGACCACGGGAGCTGTTTTTT
TRBJ2-1 TRBV7-9 TRBD2 - CASSQGLAGYLQFF TGTGCCAGCAGCCAGGGACTAGCGGGGTATTTGCAGTTCTTC
TRBJ2-1 TRBV7-9 - - CASSLGDTPYNEQFF TGTGCCAGCAGCTTAGGGGACACCCCCTACAATGAGCAGTTCTTC
TRBJ2-1 TRBV4-3 - - CASSQGGSDEQFF TGCGCCAGCAGCCAGGGGGGTAGCGATGAGCAGTTCTTC
TRBJ2-2 TRBV27 - - CASSPLTGELFF TGTGCCAGCAGTCCCTTGACCGGGGAGCTGTTTTTT